This TCR beta chain was recorded in a study of tumor-infiltrating lymphocytes in glioblastoma multiforme. Multiple V-beta primers and a C-beta primer amplified TCRB from RNA. TCRdb fed the multiplex PCR reads into MiXCR, producing one record per CDR3 protein. The table lists about 32,000 distinct CDR3 sequences, around 60% of them singletons, with approximately 35% in the top ten. This clonotype came up once. The CDR3 runs to 11 residues. Germline CDR1 and CDR2: SQVTM and ANQGSEA. The rearrangement links TRBV29-1 to TRBJ2-1; perhaps TRBD2 as D (6 bases). The sequenced material came from brain tumor tissue. The sequence came from a male donor with glioblastoma. Here the CDR3 DNA reads TGCACCATCGGGGGATCGGGTGAGCAGTTCTTC. It translates to CTIGGSGEQFF.